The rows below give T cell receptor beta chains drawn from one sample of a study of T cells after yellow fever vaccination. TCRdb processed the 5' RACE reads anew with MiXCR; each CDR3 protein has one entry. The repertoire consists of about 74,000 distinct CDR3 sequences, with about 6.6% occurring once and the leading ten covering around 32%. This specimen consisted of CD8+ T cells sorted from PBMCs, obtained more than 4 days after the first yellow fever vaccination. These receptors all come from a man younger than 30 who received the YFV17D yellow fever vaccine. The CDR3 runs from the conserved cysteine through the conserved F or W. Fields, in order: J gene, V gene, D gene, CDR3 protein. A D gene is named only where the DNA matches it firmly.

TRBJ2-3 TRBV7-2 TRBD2 CASSLVASGGGTDTQYF
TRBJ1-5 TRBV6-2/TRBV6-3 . CASSQSGGRPQHF
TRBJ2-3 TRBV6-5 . CASSYSVSTDTQYF
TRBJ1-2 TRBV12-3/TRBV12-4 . CASSYLVAGYTF
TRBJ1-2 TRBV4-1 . CASSQERAANYGYTF
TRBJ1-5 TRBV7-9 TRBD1 CASSYTGGGQPQHF
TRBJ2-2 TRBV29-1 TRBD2 CSVDPAGGAGELFF
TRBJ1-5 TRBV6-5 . CASSPGGPGVTRQPQHF
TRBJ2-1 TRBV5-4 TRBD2 CASSLYGLARHNEQFF
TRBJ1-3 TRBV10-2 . CASSPGRAGNTIYF